These 17 T cell receptor beta chains originate from one sample sequenced in a study of tumor-infiltrating lymphocytes in primary liver carcinoma. Taking about 17-33 mg of unsorted bulk tissue, the authors co-extracted RNA and DNA. TCR beta cDNA was prepared out of about 510 ng total RNA by means of a constant-region primer. Modified slightly, ARM-PCR produced TCR beta libraries over three nested multiplex PCR rounds. Investigators reported that the first two PCR rounds, at 10 cycles each, used TRBV1-TRBV30 forward primers with a C-beta reverse primer. TCRdb reprocessed the multiplex PCR reads via MiXCR and lists one record per CDR3 protein. The data contain about 78,000 distinct CDR3 sequences, about two thirds of them singletons. The specimen sequenced was liver tumor tissue from sampling region 4. Subset indicated: tumor region T4, right-lateral pole. The receptor source for this set is a woman aged 55-75 years with primary liver carcinoma and hepatitis B virus infection.

This clonotype was seen at least ten times. The chain links TRBV10-2 to TRBJ2-1; D not certain. The CDR3 is 15 amino acids. Germline V gene data show CDR1 as WSHSY and CDR2 as SAAADI. Trimming shortened V by 3 bases and J by 0 bases, and 9 bases separated the two germline ends. The CDR3 loop is CASSDKPYSYNEQFF. DNA for the CDR3: TGCGCCAGCAGTGACAAACCCTACTCCTACAATGAGCAGTTCTTC.

This clonotype came up a few times. The chain couples TRBV5-1 to TRBJ2-1, with 9 positions matching TRBD2. Germline assignment: CDR1 SGHRS and CDR2 YFSETQ. This CDR3 has 16 amino acids. Trimming at V came to 5 bases and at J to 0 bases, leaving 6 bases not matched to a gene. CDR3 nucleotides: TGCGCCAGCAGTTATAGCGGGGGTAGCTCCTACAATGAGCAGTTCTTC. It specifies CASSYSGGSSYNEQFF.

The chain recombines TRBV11-3 with TRBJ2-3; possibly TRBD1 or TRBD2 for D (5 bases each). With 6 bases removed from V and 3 bases from J, the gap between germline ends came to 16 bases. The germline V gene encodes CDR1 SGHNT and CDR2 YENEEA. The CDR3 has 15 residues. CDR3 sequence reads: CASRRGDGETDTQYF. CDR3 nucleotides: TGTGCCAGCAGACGAGGGGATGGGGAAACAGATACGCAGTATTTT.

This clonotype was observed at least ten times. The gene calls are TRBV28 and TRBJ2-3; TRBD1 agrees at 10 bases. CDR1 is MDHEN and CDR2 is SYDVKM in the germline V gene. The CDR3 spans 17 residues. V shed 3 bases, J shed 0 bases, and the junction held 6 bases outside the gene matches. The CDR3 reads CASSLDRGSASTDTQYF. Here the CDR3 DNA reads TGTGCCAGCAGTTTGGACAGGGGGTCGGCCAGCACAGATACGCAGTATTTT.

This clonotype showed up just a few times. The chain uses TRBV6-1 and TRBJ2-4; maybe TRBD2 (6 bases). The CDR3 is 16 residues long. Germline lookup yields CDR1 MNHNS and CDR2 SASEGT. Trimming took 7 bases from V and 8 from J, leaving 24 bases between them. CDR3 DNA: TGTGCCAGCACTGAGGGTACAGAGGGCTGGAGGGACATTCAGTACTTC. Its protein product is CASTEGTEGWRDIQYF.

To note about this clonotype: No conserved phenylalanine or tryptophan is present at the end of the CDR3, so a read error is the likely explanation. No DNA is shown, since the ends of the CDR3 on it are uncertain; the CDR3 is the one TCRdb lists. V is TRBV29-1 and J is TRBJ2-1; no DNA check was done on the table's D call, TRBD1. The CDR3 is 16 residues long, ends included. Germline values: CDR1 SQVTM, CDR2 ANQGSEA. This CDR3 is CSAYDLGASSYNEQFL.

Regarding this clonotype: This CDR3 fails to terminate in the conserved phenylalanine or tryptophan, so it likely reflects a read error. V and J are TRBV29-1 and TRBJ2-7; D could derive from TRBD1 or TRBD2 (5 bases each). Germline V gives CDR1 SQVTM, CDR2 ANQGSEA. CDR3 size: 14 residues. Trimming took off 4 bases at V and 5 bases at J, with 18 bases between the two ends. In DNA, the CDR3 is TGCAGCGTTGTAGGCGTGAGGGGAGTCGACGAGCAGTACCTC. Translated, it gives CSVVGVRGVDEQYL.

Comments on this clonotype: Relative to the germline gene, one junction end is altered; a read error may explain this. The genes are TRBV11-2 and TRBJ2-1; 7 nucleotides align to TRBD2. Germline V lookup: CDR1 SGHAT, CDR2 FQNNGV. The CDR3 sequence is 13 residues long. CDR3 DNA sequence: TGTGCAAGCAGCGGGATAGCCTACAATGAGCAGCTCTTC. Translating it yields CASSGIAYNEQLF.

This clonotype has at least ten counts. This rearrangement joins TRBV30 to TRBJ1-2; 7 bases are shared with TRBD1. The trim removed 3 bases at V and 4 bases at J, leaving 11 bases unmatched. CDR1 is GTSNPN and CDR2 is SVGIG in the germline V gene (reference sequence). This CDR3 spans 15 amino acids. CDR3 loop: CAWSPGTAFFYGYTF. The CDR3, as DNA: TGTGCCTGGAGCCCCGGGACAGCCTTTTTCTATGGCTACACCTTC. Supplemented by reference TRBV30 and TRBJ1-2, the full variable domain reads SQTIHQWPATLVQPVGSPLSLECTVEGTSNPNLYWYRQAAGRGLQLLFYSVGIGQISSEVPQNLSASRPQDRQFILSSKKLLLSDSGFYLCAWSPGTAFFYGYTFGSGTRLTVV.

As regards this clonotype: The CDR3 carries no conserved terminal phenylalanine or tryptophan, so it likely arises from a read error. J is TRBJ1-2 and V is TRBV29-1; D remains unclear. The CDR3 has 11 residues. Germline V gene sequence: CDR1 SQVTM, CDR2 ANQGSEA. The DNA for the CDR3 is TGCAGGGTTGTGCAGGACTATGGCTACACCCTC. Translation gives CRVVQDYGYTL.

The genes are TRBV11-2 and TRBJ2-7; unclear D gene. CDR3 length: 15 residues. From germline, CDR1 is SGHAT and CDR2 FQNNGV. Written as DNA, the CDR3 is TGTGAGAGCAGCTTAGACCCCGGCCATACGTCCGAGCAGTACTTC. Encoded protein: CESSLDPGHTSEQYF.

Points on this clonotype: A far larger clone is one nucleotide away, so this likely arose from a read error. J is TRBJ2-5 and V is TRBV5-1; D gene ambiguous. CDR3 size: 11 residues. Germline V gives CDR1 SGHRS, CDR2 YFSETQ. Between the trimmed V and J ends, which lost 5 bases and 5 bases, there was a span of 7 bases. The DNA for the CDR3 is TGCGCCAGCAGGGTGGCGGAGACCCAGTACTTC. This translates into CASRVAETQYF.

Ten or more counts support this clonotype. The chain recombines TRBV6-6 with TRBJ1-5, with 9 nucleotides matching TRBD1. V lost 2 bases and J lost 7; bases outside the gene matches: 6. This CDR3 is built from 15 residues. Germline CDR1 reads MNHNY; CDR2 reads SVGAGI (reference sequence). The CDR3 loop reads CASSYPDRGDQPQHF. CDR3 DNA: TGTGCCAGCAGTTACCCAGACAGGGGGGACCAGCCCCAGCATTTT.

This clonotype was counted once. This clone may be a read error of a much larger clone one base away. The rearrangement joins TRBV5-1 to TRBJ2-3; 8 bases match TRBD1. CDR3 size: 16 residues. Germline V gives CDR1 SGHRS, CDR2 YFSETQ. The CDR3 protein is CASNLAVDRGTDTQYF. Written as DNA, the CDR3 is TGCGCCAGCAACTTGGCCGTTGACAGGGGTACAGATACGCAGTATTTT.

Notes on this clonotype: An end of the junction differs from the germline gene, which may be a read error. The chain combines TRBV7-8 with TRBJ1-2; D is possibly TRBD1 (5 bases). Germline V gene data show CDR1 as SGHVS and CDR2 as FQNEAQ. The CDR3 sequence is 14 residues long. CDR3 sequence (DNA): TGTGCCGGCAGCCCGACGGGGGAGGCGGGTGGCTTCACCTTC. Protein sequence: CAGSPTGEAGGFTF.

Comments on this clonotype: An end of the junction does not agree with germline; a read error may underlie this. This chain connects TRBV11-2 to TRBJ1-2; D call uncertain. The CDR3 spans 11 residues. Germline CDR1 is SGHAT and CDR2 is FQNNGV. This CDR3 reads CASCPGYGYTF. In DNA form, the CDR3 reads TGTGCCAGCTGCCCCGGCTATGGTTACACCTTC.

In the case of this clonotype: This may arise from a read error, as a much more abundant clone is one base away. The chain joins TRBV10-3 to TRBJ2-2; a possible D gene is TRBD2 (5 bases). The length of the CDR3 is 15 residues. Per germline, CDR1 ENHRY and CDR2 SYGVKD. The CDR3 region has the DNA TGTACCATCAGTGACGGCTCAGGAGGCACCGGGGAGCTGTTTTTT. This sequence encodes CTISDGSGGTGELFF.